Following are 19 T cell receptor beta chains from one sample sequenced in a study of technical replicates of blood from a handful of donors. Profiled with immunoSEQ multiplex PCR; TCRdb holds only in-frame clones, not every one. The profile shows some 89,000 clones, less than 95% of them singletons. Source material: T cells isolated from PBMCs. The receptors originated from a human donor in good health.

The chain recombines TRBV7-9 with TRBJ1-3; D not resolved. V was trimmed by 2 bases and J by 0 bases, leaving 14 bases between them. The CDR3 is 17 residues long. The germline V gene encodes CDR1 SEHNR and CDR2 FQNEAQ (reference sequence). The CDR3 spells CASSLNGLGYSGNTIYF. CDR3 nucleotides: TGTGCCAGCAGCTTAAATGGCTTGGGCTACTCTGGAAACACCATATATTTT.

The J gene is TRBJ2-1, the V gene TRBV30; 7 bases align to TRBD2. The germline CDR1 and CDR2 sequences are GTSNPN and SVGIG (reference sequence). Trimming took 0 bases from V and 3 from J; bases not matched to a gene: 11. The CDR3 loop spans 17 amino acids. CDR3 DNA: TGTGCCTGGAGTGTACTCAGAGAACCTAGCGGCTACAATGAGCAGTTCTTC. Protein: CAWSVLREPSGYNEQFF.

The chain uses TRBV28 and TRBJ2-7; TRBD1 agrees at 7 bases. The CDR3 extends over 12 amino acids. The junction had 4 bases not matched to a gene; V was cut back by 8 bases and J by 3 bases. Germline-derived CDR1 and CDR2 are MDHEN and SYDVKM. Written as DNA, the CDR3 is TGTGCCAGCCGGGACAGCTACTACGAGCAGTACTTC. Translating gives CASRDSYYEQYF.

The V call is TRBV15, the J call TRBJ2-3; TRBD2 is a possible D gene (5 bases). V gave up 0 bases and J gave up 4 bases, with 14 bases separating them. The CDR3 has 16 residues. Per the germline V gene, CDR1 is LNHNV and CDR2 is YYDKDF (reference sequence). The CDR3 region is CATSRDRAGWADTQYF. CDR3 in DNA: TGTGCCACCAGCAGAGATCGTGCGGGTTGGGCAGATACGCAGTATTTT.

This chain links TRBV19 with TRBJ2-3, with TRBD1 matching 7 bases. V shed 2 bases, J shed 2 bases, and the junction held 4 bases outside the gene matches. Looked up from germline, CDR1 is LNHDA and CDR2 is SQIVND (reference sequence). The CDR3 covers 15 residues. DNA for the CDR3: TGTGCCAGTAGTATATGGGGACAGCTCACAGATACGCAGTATTTT. This gives the protein CASSIWGQLTDTQYF.

The V gene is TRBV7-9, the J gene TRBJ1-1; 10 nucleotides agree with TRBD1. The CDR3 consists of 15 residues. Germline trimming cut 6 bases from V and 10 bases from J; bases unmatched to any gene: 14. Germline CDR1 is SEHNR and CDR2 is FQNEAQ (reference sequence). The CDR3 here is CASSTGQGFEYGAFF. Written as DNA, the CDR3 is TGTGCCAGCAGTACGGGACAGGGGTTTGAGTACGGAGCTTTCTTT.

The gene calls are TRBV7-2 and TRBJ2-5; D not certain. V was trimmed by 5 bases and J by 0 bases, leaving 10 bases between them. The CDR3 has 14 residues. CDR1 and CDR2 (germline): SGHTA, FQGNSA. CDR3: CASSLRSHQETQYF. The CDR3 DNA reads TGTGCCAGCAGCCTTAGGAGTCACCAAGAGACCCAGTACTTC.

The chain joins TRBV2 to TRBJ2-7; a possible D gene is TRBD1 (6 bases). With 0 bases removed from V and 2 bases from J, the gap between germline ends came to 11 bases. The CDR3 is made up of 15 amino acids. From germline, CDR1 is SNHLY and CDR2 FYNNEI. CDR3 sequence reads: CASSEALRTAYEQYF. In DNA, the CDR3 is TGTGCCAGCAGTGAAGCGCTTCGGACAGCCTACGAGCAGTACTTC.

This clone has a count of ten or more. The genes are TRBV7-2 and TRBJ2-3; possibly TRBD1 for D (6 bases). Trimming left V 3 bases short and J 5 bases short, with 18 bases between. Looked up from germline, CDR1 is SGHTA and CDR2 is FQGNSA. This CDR3 region has 16 residues. As DNA, the CDR3 is TGTGCCAGCAGCTTCAGTTCGGCGTCGGGACAAGATACGCAGTATTTT. Amino acid sequence: CASSFSSASGQDTQYF.

This clone was counted a single time. The chain uses TRBV18 and TRBJ2-7, with TRBD1 identical over 7 bases. CDR1 KGHSH and CDR2 LQKENI come from the germline V gene. The CDR3 runs 14 residues. Unmatched junction bases numbered 6, after V lost 2 bases and J lost 5 bases. The CDR3: CASSPNTGVNEQYF. CDR3 DNA sequence: TGTGCCAGCTCACCAAATACAGGGGTCAACGAGCAGTACTTC.

The chain recombines TRBV2 with TRBJ1-3; no clear D gene. CDR3 length equals 19 residues. Trimming took 6 bases from V and 0 from J, leaving 24 bases between them. The germline CDR1 and CDR2 sequences are SNHLY and FYNNEI. The CDR3 nucleotides read TGTGCCAGCAGGGAGGCACCTCTCAGGACGTTTTACTCTGGAAACACCATATATTTT. Protein product: CASREAPLRTFYSGNTIYF.

The chain joins TRBV6-5 to TRBJ2-1; D gene ambiguous. The CDR3 spans 12 residues. Germline CDR1 and CDR2: MNHEY and SVGAGI. V dropped 5 bases and J dropped 8 bases, with 10 bases sitting between them. CDR3 sequence: CASSGIEDEQFF. In nucleotides, the CDR3 is TGTGCCAGCAGTGGAATTGAGGATGAGCAGTTCTTC.

The chain couples TRBV18 to TRBJ1-3, with a possible D match to TRBD1 (6 bases). The CDR3 consists of 14 residues. The germline V gene has CDR1 KGHSH and CDR2 LQKENI. V lost 2 bases to trimming and J lost 3 bases, with 8 bases between them. The CDR3 bases are TGTGCCAGCTCACCAACAGGGAGTGGAAACACCATATATTTT. The encoded protein is CASSPTGSGNTIYF.

In DNA form, the CDR3 reads TGTGCCAGCAGACAGAGTAGCGGGAGGGATACGCAGTATTTT. As protein: CASRQSSGRDTQYF. V gene TRBV7-9 combines with J gene TRBJ2-3; 10 nucleotides line up with TRBD2. There are 14 residues in the CDR3. Germline-derived CDR1 and CDR2 are SEHNR and FQNEAQ (reference sequence). V lost 6 bases and J lost 6; bases outside the gene matches: 6.

V gene TRBV9 combines with J gene TRBJ2-1, with 11 bases fitting TRBD2. This CDR3 comprises 18 residues. Trimming cost V 4 bases and J 4 bases; bases outside gene matches: 13. Germline CDR1 SGDLS, CDR2 YYNGEE. CDR3 protein: CASSHPKKTSGDYNEQFF. The CDR3 DNA sequence: TGTGCCAGCAGCCATCCAAAAAAGACTAGCGGGGATTACAATGAGCAGTTCTTC.

V is TRBV9 and J is TRBJ2-3; D uncertain. There are 11 residues in the CDR3. The germline V and J ends were trimmed by 0 bases and 9 bases, with 5 bases remaining between them. The germline CDR1 and CDR2 sequences are SGDLS and YYNGEE. The CDR3: CASSVVGTQYF. DNA for the CDR3: TGTGCCAGCAGCGTAGTCGGGACGCAGTATTTT.

This chain connects TRBV19 to TRBJ1-1; 7 nucleotides line up with TRBD1. Germline CDR1 reads LNHDA; CDR2 reads SQIVND (reference sequence). V lost 7 bases, J lost 0 bases, and 14 bases stayed unmatched. The CDR3 length is 17 residues. CDR3 in amino acids: CASIGRTGRFMNTEAFF. The CDR3 nucleotides are TGTGCCAGTATAGGAAGGACAGGCCGATTCATGAACACTGAAGCTTTCTTT. Complete variable domain (other parts from reference TRBV19 and TRBJ1-1): DGGITQSPKYLFRKEGQNVTLSCEQNLNHDAMYWYRQDPGQGLRLIYYSQIVNDFQKGDIAEGYSVSREKKESFPLTVTSAQKNPTAFYLCASIGRTGRFMNTEAFFGQGTRLTVV.

The chain links TRBV30 to TRBJ1-4; 10 positions match TRBD1. The CDR3 covers 16 residues. V gave up 3 bases and J gave up 8 bases; unmatched junction bases: 12. CDR1 is GTSNPN, CDR2 SVGIG, per germline (reference sequence). CDR3 protein: CAWRVGQGPSGEKLFF. In nucleotides, the CDR3 is TGTGCCTGGAGGGTGGGACAGGGGCCCTCAGGGGAAAAACTGTTTTTT.

This rearrangement joins TRBV5-6 to TRBJ1-2; D gene ambiguous. Trimming took off 9 bases at V and 1 base at J, with 10 bases between the two ends. CDR1 and CDR2 (germline): SGHDT, YYEEEE. The CDR3 runs 12 residues. The CDR3 loop is CATTTDNYGYTF. DNA for the CDR3: TGTGCCACCACTACCGATAACTATGGCTACACCTTC.